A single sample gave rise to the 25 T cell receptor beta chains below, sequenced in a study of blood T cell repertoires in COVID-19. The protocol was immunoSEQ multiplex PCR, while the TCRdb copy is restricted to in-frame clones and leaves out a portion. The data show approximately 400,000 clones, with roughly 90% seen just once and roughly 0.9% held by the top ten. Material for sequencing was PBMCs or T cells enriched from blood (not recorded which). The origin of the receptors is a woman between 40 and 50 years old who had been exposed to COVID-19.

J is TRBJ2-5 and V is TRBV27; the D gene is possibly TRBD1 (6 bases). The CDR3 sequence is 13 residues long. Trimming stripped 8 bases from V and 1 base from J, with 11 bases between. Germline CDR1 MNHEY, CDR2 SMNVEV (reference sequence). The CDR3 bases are TGTGCCAGCCGCAGGGGTGGCCAAGAGACCCAGTACTTC. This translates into CASRRGGQETQYF.

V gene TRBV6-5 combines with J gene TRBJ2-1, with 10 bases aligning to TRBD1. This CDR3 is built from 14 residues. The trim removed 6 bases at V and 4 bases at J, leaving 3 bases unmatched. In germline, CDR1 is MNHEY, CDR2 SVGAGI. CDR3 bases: TGTGCCAGCAGGGCGGACAGGGGGTACAATGAGCAGTTCTTC. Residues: CASRADRGYNEQFF.

CDR3: CASSPGRGEKLFF. The CDR3 DNA reads as TGTGCCAGCTCACCAGGACGGGGTGAAAAACTGTTTTTT. The J gene is TRBJ1-4, the V gene TRBV18; D gene ambiguous. The CDR3 runs 13 residues. Trimming took off 2 bases at V and 7 bases at J, with 8 bases between the two ends. The V gene's germline CDR1 is KGHSH and CDR2 LQKENI.

CDR3 region: CASSPTLRLSSGNTIYF. Here the CDR3 DNA reads TGCGCCAGCAGCCCCACGTTGCGGTTAAGCTCTGGAAACACCATATATTTT. This chain connects TRBV4-3 to TRBJ1-3; D gene ambiguous. Trimming stripped 4 bases from V and 0 bases from J, with 16 bases between. CDR1 LGHNA and CDR2 YSLEER come from the germline V gene. The CDR3 has 17 residues.

The CDR3 is CASSTDRVVYGYTF. DNA for the CDR3: TGTGCCAGCAGCACAGACAGGGTCGTCTATGGCTACACCTTC. This chain links TRBV7-8 with TRBJ1-2; 7 bases fit TRBD1. Trimming at V came to 5 bases and at J to 4 bases, leaving 7 bases not matched to a gene. There are 14 residues in the CDR3. Looked up from germline, CDR1 is SGHVS and CDR2 is FQNEAQ.

CDR3 protein: CASSLGGDRASNQPQHF. Written as DNA, the CDR3 is TGTGCCAGCAGCTTAGGGGGGGACAGGGCTAGCAATCAGCCCCAGCATTTT. The V gene is TRBV7-2, the J gene TRBJ1-5, with 9 bases lining up with TRBD1. Germline V gene sequence: CDR1 SGHTA, CDR2 FQGNSA. V shed 1 base and J 0 bases; nucleotides not matched to a gene: 4. This CDR3 contains 17 residues.

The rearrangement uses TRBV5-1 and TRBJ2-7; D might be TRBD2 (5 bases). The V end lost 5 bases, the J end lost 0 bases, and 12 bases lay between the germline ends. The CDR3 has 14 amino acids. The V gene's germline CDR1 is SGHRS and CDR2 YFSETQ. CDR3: CASRTDWSSYEQYF. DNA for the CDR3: TGCGCCAGCAGAACGGACTGGAGCTCCTACGAGCAGTACTTC.

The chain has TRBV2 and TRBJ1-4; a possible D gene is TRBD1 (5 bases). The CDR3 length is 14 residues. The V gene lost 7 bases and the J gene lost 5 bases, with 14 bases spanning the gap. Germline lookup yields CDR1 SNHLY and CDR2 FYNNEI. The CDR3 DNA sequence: TGTGCCAGCAACACAGGCATTAACAATGAAAAACTGTTTTTT. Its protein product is CASNTGINNEKLFF. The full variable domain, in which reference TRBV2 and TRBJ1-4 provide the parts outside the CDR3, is EPEVTQTPSHQVTQMGQEVILRCVPISNHLYFYWYRQILGQKVEFLVSFYNNEISEKSEIFDDQFSVERPDGSNFTLKIRSTKLEDSAMYFCASNTGINNEKLFFGSGTQLSVL.

CDR3 residues: CAWTSGTLNQPQHF. CDR3 coding DNA: TGTGCCTGGACCTCCGGGACACTCAATCAGCCCCAGCATTTT. The gene calls are TRBV30 and TRBJ1-5, with D possibly being TRBD1 (6 bases). The CDR3 length is 14 residues. Germline values: CDR1 GTSNPN, CDR2 SVGIG (reference sequence). With 4 bases removed from V and 3 bases from J, the gap between germline ends came to 13 bases.

CDR3 residues: CASSRGTGVSSEQFF. The CDR3 nucleotides read TGTGCCAGCAGCCGCGGGACAGGGGTGAGTTCGGAGCAGTTCTTC. The V gene is TRBV7-9, the J gene TRBJ2-1, with 10 nucleotides matching TRBD1. The germline V gene has CDR1 SEHNR and CDR2 FQNEAQ (reference sequence). The CDR3 covers 15 residues. V was clipped by 5 bases and J by 10 bases; unmatched bases: 11. Combining the CDR3 with reference TRBV7-9 and TRBJ2-1 gives the whole variable domain DTGVSQNPRHKITKRGQNVTFRCDPISEHNRLYWYRQTLGQGPEFLTYFQNEAQLEKSRLLSDRFSAERPKGSFSTLEIQRTEQGDSAMYLCASSRGTGVSSEQFFGPGTRLTVL.

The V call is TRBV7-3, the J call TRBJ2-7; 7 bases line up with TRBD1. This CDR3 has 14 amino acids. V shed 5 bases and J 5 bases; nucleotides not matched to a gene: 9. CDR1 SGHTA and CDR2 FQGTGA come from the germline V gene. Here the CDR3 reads CASSKQGQFDEQYF. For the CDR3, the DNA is TGTGCCAGCAGCAAACAGGGACAGTTCGACGAGCAGTACTTC.

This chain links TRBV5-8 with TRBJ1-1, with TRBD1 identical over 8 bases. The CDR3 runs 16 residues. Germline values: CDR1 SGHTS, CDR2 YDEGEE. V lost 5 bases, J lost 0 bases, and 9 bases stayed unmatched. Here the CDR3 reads CASSDRQGRMNTEAFF. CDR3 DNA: TGTGCCAGCAGTGATAGACAGGGGAGGATGAACACTGAAGCTTTCTTT.

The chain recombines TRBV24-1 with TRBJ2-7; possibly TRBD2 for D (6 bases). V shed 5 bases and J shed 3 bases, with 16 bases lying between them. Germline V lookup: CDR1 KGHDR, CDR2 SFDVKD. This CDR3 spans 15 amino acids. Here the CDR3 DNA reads TGTGCCACCAGTGCGGGGGACCCTGGGATCTACGAGCAGTACTTC. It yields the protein CATSAGDPGIYEQYF.

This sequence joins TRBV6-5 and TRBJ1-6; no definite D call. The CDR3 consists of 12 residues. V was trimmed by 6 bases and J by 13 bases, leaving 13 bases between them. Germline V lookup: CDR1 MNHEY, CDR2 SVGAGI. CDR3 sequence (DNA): TGTGCCAGCAGATTCCGCACGGGGCCCCTCCACTTT. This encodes CASRFRTGPLHF.

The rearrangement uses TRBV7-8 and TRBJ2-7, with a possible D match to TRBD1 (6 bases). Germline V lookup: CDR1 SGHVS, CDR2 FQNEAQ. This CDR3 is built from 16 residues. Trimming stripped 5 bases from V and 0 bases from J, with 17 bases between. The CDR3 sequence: CASSRRNDRSSYEQYF. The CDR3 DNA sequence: TGTGCCAGCAGCCGCCGGAACGACAGGAGCTCCTACGAGCAGTACTTC.

The CDR3 DNA reads as TGTGCCAGCAGCTTGAACGGACTAGGGTCGGAGACCCAGTACTTC. Its protein is CASSLNGLGSETQYF. This chain uses TRBV5-6 with TRBJ2-5, with 7 nucleotides matching TRBD2. Germline loops: CDR1 SGHDT, CDR2 YYEEEE. The trim removed 1 base at V and 5 bases at J, leaving 8 bases unmatched. This CDR3 has 15 residues.

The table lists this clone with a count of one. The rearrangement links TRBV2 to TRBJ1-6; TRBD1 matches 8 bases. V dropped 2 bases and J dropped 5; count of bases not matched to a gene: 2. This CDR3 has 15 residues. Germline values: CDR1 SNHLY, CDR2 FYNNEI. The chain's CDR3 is CASSEQGADNSPLHF. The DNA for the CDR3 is TGTGCCAGCAGTGAACAGGGGGCCGATAATTCACCCCTCCACTTT.

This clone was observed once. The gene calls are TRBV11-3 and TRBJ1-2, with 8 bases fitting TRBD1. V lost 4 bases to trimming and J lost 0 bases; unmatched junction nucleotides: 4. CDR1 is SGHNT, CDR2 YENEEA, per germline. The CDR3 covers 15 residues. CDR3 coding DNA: TGTGCCAGCAGCTGGACAGGGTCGGCTAACTATGGCTACACCTTC. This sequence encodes CASSWTGSANYGYTF.

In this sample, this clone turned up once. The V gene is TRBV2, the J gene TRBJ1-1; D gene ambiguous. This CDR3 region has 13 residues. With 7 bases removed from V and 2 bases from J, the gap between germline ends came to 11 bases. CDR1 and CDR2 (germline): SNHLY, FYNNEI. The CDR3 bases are TGTGCCAGCACAAGAGAGTATAACACTGAAGCTTTCTTT. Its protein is CASTREYNTEAFF. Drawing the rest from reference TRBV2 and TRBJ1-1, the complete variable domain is EPEVTQTPSHQVTQMGQEVILRCVPISNHLYFYWYRQILGQKVEFLVSFYNNEISEKSEIFDDQFSVERPDGSNFTLKIRSTKLEDSAMYFCASTREYNTEAFFGQGTRLTVV.

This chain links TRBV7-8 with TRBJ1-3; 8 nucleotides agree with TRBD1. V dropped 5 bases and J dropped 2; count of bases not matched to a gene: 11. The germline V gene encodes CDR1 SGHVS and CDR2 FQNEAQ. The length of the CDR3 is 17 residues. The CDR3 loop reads CASSTGVVQGAGNTIYF. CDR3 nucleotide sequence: TGTGCCAGCAGCACAGGTGTAGTACAGGGGGCTGGAAACACCATATATTTT.

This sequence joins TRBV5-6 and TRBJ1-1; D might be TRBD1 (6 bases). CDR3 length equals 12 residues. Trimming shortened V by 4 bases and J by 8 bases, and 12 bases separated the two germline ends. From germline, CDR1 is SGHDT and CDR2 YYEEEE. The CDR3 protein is CASSRVGQEAFF. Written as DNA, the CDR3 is TGTGCCAGCAGCAGGGTTGGACAGGAAGCTTTCTTT. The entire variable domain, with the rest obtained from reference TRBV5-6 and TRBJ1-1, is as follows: DAGVTQSPTHLIKTRGQQVTLRCSPKSGHDTVSWYQQALGQGPQFIFQYYEEEERQRGNFPDRFSGHQFPNYSSELNVNALLLGDSALYLCASSRVGQEAFFGQGTRLTVV.

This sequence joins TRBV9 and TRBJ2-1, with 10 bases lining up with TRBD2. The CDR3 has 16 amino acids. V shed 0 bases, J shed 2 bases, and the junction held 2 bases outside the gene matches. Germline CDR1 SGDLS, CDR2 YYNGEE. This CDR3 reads CASSVVLAGAYNEQFF. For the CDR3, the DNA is TGTGCCAGCAGCGTAGTGCTAGCGGGAGCCTACAATGAGCAGTTCTTC.

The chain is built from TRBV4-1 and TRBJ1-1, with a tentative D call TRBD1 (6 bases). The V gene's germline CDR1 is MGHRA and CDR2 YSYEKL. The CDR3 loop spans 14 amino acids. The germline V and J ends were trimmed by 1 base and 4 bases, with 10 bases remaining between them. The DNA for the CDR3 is TGCGCCAGCAGCCAAGGAAGGGGGAGCACTGAAGCTTTCTTT. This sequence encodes CASSQGRGSTEAFF.

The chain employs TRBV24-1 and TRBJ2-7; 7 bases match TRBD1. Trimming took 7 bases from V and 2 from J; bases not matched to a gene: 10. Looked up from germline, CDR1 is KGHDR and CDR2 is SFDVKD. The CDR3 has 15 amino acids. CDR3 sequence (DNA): TGTGCCACCAGCGACCAGAGGGGGCCCCCCTACGAGCAGTACTTC. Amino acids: CATSDQRGPPYEQYF.

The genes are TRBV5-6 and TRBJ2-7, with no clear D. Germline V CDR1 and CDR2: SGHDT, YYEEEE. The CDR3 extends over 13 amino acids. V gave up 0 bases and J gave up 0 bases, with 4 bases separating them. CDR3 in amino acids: CASSLAGSYEQYF. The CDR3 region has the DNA TGTGCCAGCAGCTTGGCCGGCTCCTACGAGCAGTACTTC. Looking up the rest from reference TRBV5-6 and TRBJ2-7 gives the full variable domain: DAGVTQSPTHLIKTRGQQVTLRCSPKSGHDTVSWYQQALGQGPQFIFQYYEEEERQRGNFPDRFSGHQFPNYSSELNVNALLLGDSALYLCASSLAGSYEQYFGPGTRLTVT.